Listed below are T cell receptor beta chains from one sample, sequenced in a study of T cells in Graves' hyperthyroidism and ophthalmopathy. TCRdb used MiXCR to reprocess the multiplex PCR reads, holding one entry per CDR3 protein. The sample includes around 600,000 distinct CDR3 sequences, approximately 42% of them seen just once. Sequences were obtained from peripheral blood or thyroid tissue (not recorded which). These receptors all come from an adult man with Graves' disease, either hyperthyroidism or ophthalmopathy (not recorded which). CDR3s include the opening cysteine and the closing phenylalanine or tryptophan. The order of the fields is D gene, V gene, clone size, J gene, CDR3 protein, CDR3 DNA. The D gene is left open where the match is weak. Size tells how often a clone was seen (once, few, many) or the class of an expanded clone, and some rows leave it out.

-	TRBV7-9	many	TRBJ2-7	CASSLVLGGGAYEQYF	TGTGCCAGCAGCTTAGTATTGGGTGGAGGAGCCTACGAGCAGTACTTC
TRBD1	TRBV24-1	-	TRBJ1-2	CATSGDRERNYGYTF	TGTGCCACCAGTGGTGACAGGGAGAGGAACTATGGCTACACCTTC
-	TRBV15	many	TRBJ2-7	CATSDRRTPVREQYF	TGTGCCACCAGCGACAGGCGGACACCGGTTCGCGAGCAGTACTTC
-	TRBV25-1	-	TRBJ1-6	CASSQWGSEYSPLHF	TGTGCCAGCAGCCAGTGGGGCAGCGAGTATTCACCCCTCCACTTT
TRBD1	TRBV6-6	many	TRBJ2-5	CASSYSKRGQETQYF	TGTGCCAGCAGTTACTCGAAAAGGGGGCAGGAGACCCAGTACTTC
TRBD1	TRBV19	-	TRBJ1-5	CATVDAGGVQPQHF	TGTGCCACCGTGGATGCAGGGGGCGTTCAGCCCCAGCATTTT
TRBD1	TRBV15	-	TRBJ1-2	CATSRDDRAGGNTF	TGTGCCACCAGCAGAGATGACAGGGCAGGTGGAAACACCTTC
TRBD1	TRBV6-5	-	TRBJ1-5	CASSPGGSQPQHF	TGTGCCAGCAGTCCAGGGGGGTCTCAGCCCCAGCATTTT
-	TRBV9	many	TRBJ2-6	CASSAGGSGANVLTF	TGTGCCAGCAGCGCTGGGGGGTCAGGGGCCAACGTCCTGACTTTC
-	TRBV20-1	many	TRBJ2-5	CSASRGKAVETQYF	TGCAGTGCTAGTAGGGGGAAAGCCGTAGAGACCCAGTACTTC
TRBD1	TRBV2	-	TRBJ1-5	CAGTGLGYSNQPQHF	TGTGCCGGGACAGGGCTTGGATATAGCAATCAGCCCCAGCATTTT
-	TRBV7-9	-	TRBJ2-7	CASSSSVGQLEQYF	TGTGCCAGCAGCTCGTCTGTCGGGCAGCTCGAGCAGTACTTC
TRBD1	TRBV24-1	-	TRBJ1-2	CATSDPRTGNGYTF	TGTGCCACCAGTGACCCGAGGACAGGAAATGGCTACACCTTC
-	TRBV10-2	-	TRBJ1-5	CASSDPAGNQPQHF	TGCGCCAGCAGTGATCCGGCAGGTAATCAGCCCCAGCATTTT
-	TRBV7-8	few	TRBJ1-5	CAWSDGSNQPQHF	TGTGCCTGGAGTGATGGGAGCAATCAGCCCCAGCATTTT
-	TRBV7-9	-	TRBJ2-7	CASSFDYYEQCF	TGTGCCAGCAGCTTCGACTACTACGAGCAGTGCTTC
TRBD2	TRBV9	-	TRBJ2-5	CASRPAGGKQETQYF	TGTGCCAGCAGACCAGCGGGGGGTAAACAAGAGACCCAGTACTTC
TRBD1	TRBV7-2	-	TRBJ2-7	CASSTSNRGDYEQYF	TGTGCCAGCAGTACCTCAAACAGGGGGGACTACGAGCAGTACTTC
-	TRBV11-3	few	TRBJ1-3	CASSYDDEAGSGNTIYF	TGTGCCAGCAGCTACGATGACGAGGCGGGATCTGGAAACACCATATATTTT
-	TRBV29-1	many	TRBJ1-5	CSVQEPNQPQHF	TGCAGCGTTCAGGAACCTAATCAGCCCCAGCATTTT
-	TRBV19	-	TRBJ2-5	CASSIGGLQETQYF	TGTGCCAGTAGTATAGGGGGTCTCCAAGAGACCCAGTACTTC
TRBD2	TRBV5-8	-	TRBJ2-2	CASSRSGSGTGELFF	TGTGCCAGCAGCCGTAGCGGGAGTGGGACCGGGGAGCTGTTTTTT
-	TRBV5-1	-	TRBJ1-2	CASSPSGWDYGYTF	TGTGCCAGCAGTCCGTCAGGGTGGGACTATGGCTACACCTTC
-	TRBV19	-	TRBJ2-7	CASSISWPGMNYEQYF	TGTGCCAGTAGTATCTCTTGGCCCGGGATGAACTACGAGCAGTACTTC
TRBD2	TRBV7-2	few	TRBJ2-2	CASSPSAGGPGELFF	TGTGCCAGCAGCCCCTCAGCGGGAGGGCCTGGGGAGCTGTTTTTT
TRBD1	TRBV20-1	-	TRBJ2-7	CSARGTYQGASLTYEQYF	TGCAGTGCTAGAGGGACCTACCAGGGGGCTTCTTTAACCTACGAGCAGTACTTC
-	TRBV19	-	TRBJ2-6	CASRGAGVGGANVLTF	TGTGCCAGCAGGGGGGCGGGGGTAGGAGGGGCCAACGTCCTGACTTTC
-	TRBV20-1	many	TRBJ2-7	CSARVGRYEQYF	TGCAGTGCTAGAGTGGGCAGGTACGAGCAGTACTTC
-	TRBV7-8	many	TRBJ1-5	CASSLAADNQPQHF	TGTGCCAGCAGCTTAGCGGCAGACAATCAGCCCCAGCATTTT
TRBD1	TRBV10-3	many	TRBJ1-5	CATKRGQETNQPQHF	TGTGCCACGAAACGCGGACAGGAGACAAATCAGCCCCAGCATTTT
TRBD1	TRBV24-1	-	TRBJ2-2	CATSDLKGAAGELFF	TGTGCCACCAGTGATTTGAAGGGGGCGGCCGGGGAGCTGTTTTTT
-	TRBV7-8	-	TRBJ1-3	CASSLDAGISGNTIYF	TGTGCCAGCAGCTTAGATGCAGGCATCTCTGGAAACACCATATATTTT
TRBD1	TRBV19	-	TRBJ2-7	CASYNRDRGDYEQYF	TGTGCCAGTTACAACCGGGACAGGGGGGACTACGAGCAGTACTTC
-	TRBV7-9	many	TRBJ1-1	CASSFIGEAFF	TGTGCCAGCAGCTTTATCGGTGAAGCTTTCTTT
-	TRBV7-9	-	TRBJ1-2	CASSLAPSRLDSTGYTF	TGCGCCAGCAGCTTGGCTCCTTCTCGGTTGGACAGCACCGGCTACACCTTC
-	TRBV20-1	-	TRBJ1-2	CRAIPGDANYGYTF	TGCAGGGCTATCCCCGGGGACGCTAACTATGGCTACACCTTC
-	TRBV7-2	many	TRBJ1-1	CASSPIHRSGAEAFF	TGTGCCAGCAGCCCAATACACAGGTCCGGCGCTGAAGCTTTCTTT
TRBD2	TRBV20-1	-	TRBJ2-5	CSAELAGGKGETQYF	TGCAGTGCGGAACTAGCGGGGGGGAAGGGTGAGACCCAGTACTTC
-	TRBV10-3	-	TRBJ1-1	CAISESDPQGAFF	TGTGCCATCAGTGAGTCGGACCCACAAGGAGCTTTCTTT
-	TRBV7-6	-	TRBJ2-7	CASSKGTYEQYF	TGTGCCAGCAGCAAGGGCACCTACGAGCAGTACTTC
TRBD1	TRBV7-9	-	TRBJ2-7	CTSSSPGGREQYF	TGTACCAGCAGCTCCCCAGGGGGCCGCGAGCAGTACTTC
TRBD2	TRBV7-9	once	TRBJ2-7	CASRGQTSGIYEQYF	TGTGCCAGCAGGGGGCAGACTAGCGGGATTTACGAGCAGTACTTC
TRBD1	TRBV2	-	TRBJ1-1	CTSSEQGGINTEAFF	TGTACCAGCAGTGAACAAGGGGGCATAAACACTGAAGCTTTCTTT
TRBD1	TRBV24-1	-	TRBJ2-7	CATSDLQEGPGGDEQYF	TGTGCCACCAGTGATTTGCAAGAAGGGCCAGGGGGCGACGAGCAGTACTTC
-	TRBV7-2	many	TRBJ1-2	CASSLSRGNYGYTF	TGTGCCAGCAGCTTATCCCGGGGGAACTATGGCTACACCTTC
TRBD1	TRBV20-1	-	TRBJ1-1	CSANKDRDTEAFF	TGCAGTGCTAATAAGGACAGGGACACTGAAGCTTTCTTT
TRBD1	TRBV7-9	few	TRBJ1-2	CASSPIRDRVYGYTF	TGTGCCAGCAGCCCTATAAGAGACAGGGTTTATGGCTACACCTTC
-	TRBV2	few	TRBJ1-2	CASSFIRGYGYTF	TGTGCCAGCAGTTTTATCCGCGGCTATGGCTACACCTTC
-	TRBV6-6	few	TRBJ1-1	CASSYPGRLEAFF	TGTGCCAGCAGTTACCCGGGACGGCTTGAAGCTTTCTTT
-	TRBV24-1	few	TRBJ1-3	CASSPSLSGNTIYF	TGTGCCAGCAGTCCCTCCCTCTCTGGAAACACCATATATTTT
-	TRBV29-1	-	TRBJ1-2	CAVREGGSNGYTF	TGCGCCGTTCGAGAGGGCGGGTCCAATGGCTACACCTTC
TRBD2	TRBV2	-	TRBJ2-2	CASSETSGGNTGELFF	TGTGCCAGCAGTGAGACTAGCGGGGGTAACACCGGGGAGCTGTTTTTT
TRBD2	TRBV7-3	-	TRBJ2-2	CASSQVGLAGVKNTGELFF	TGTGCCAGCAGCCAAGTTGGACTAGCGGGAGTGAAAAACACCGGGGAGCTGTTTTTT
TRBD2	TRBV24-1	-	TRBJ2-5	CATGTTQETQYF	TGTGCTACCGGGACTACCCAAGAGACCCAGTACTTC
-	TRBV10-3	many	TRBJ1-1	CAISAQGRIGTEAFF	TGTGCCATCAGTGCCCAGGGGCGAATAGGGACTGAAGCTTTCTTT
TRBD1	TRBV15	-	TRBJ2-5	CATSRDRWQGDRQPQYF	TGTGCCACCAGCAGAGATCGGTGGCAGGGGGATCGTCAGCCCCAGTACTTC
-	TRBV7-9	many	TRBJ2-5	CASSADLTQYF	TGTGCCAGCAGCGCCGACCTTACTCAGTACTTC
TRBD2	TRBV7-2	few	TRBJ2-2	CASSLRTGGATGELFF	TGTGCCAGCAGCTTACGAACGGGGGGGGCCACCGGGGAGCTGTTTTTT
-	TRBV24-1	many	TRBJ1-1	CATSDAGQEAFF	TGTGCCACCAGTGATGCAGGACAGGAAGCTTTCTTT